This T cell receptor beta chain was recorded in a study of blood T cell repertoires in COVID-19. CDR3 size: 14 residues. Per germline, CDR1 SNHLY and CDR2 FYNNEI. With 7 bases removed from V and 0 bases from J, the gap between germline ends came to 11 bases. Libraries were prepared by immunoSEQ multiplex PCR; TCRdb keeps only in-frame clonotypes and omits some of them. Here the sample spans about 110,000 clones, 85% to 90% being singletons. The specimen sequenced was peripheral blood. J is TRBJ2-3 and V is TRBV2, with D possibly being TRBD2 (5 bases). The receptor was isolated from an elderly woman with acute or convalescent COVID-19. Here the CDR3 reads CASKGVASTDTQYF. In DNA form, the CDR3 reads TGTGCCAGCAAGGGAGTAGCGAGCACAGATACGCAGTATTTT.